The 19 T cell receptor beta chains reported below all come from one sample, sequenced in a study of T cell responses to AZD1222 COVID-19 vaccine. Generated by immunoSEQ multiplex PCR, the TCRdb table keeps only in-frame clones and is missing some. The sample has 150,000 to 200,000 clones; approximately 95% are singletons. Source: peripheral blood, taken on day 0 of AZD1222 vaccination. The receptors stem from an adult in good health.

The V call is TRBV4-2, the J call TRBJ2-7, with 8 bases matching TRBD2. J gave up 6 bases and V 4 bases, and 14 bases lay outside the gene matches. Germline V gene sequence: CDR1 LGHNA, CDR2 YNFKEQ. This CDR3 is 16 amino acids long. CDR3 nucleotides: TGTGCCAGCAGCCGAGATAGCGGGAATGACCGCTCCGAGCAGTACTTC. Translating it yields CASSRDSGNDRSEQYF.

This sequence joins TRBV3-1 (or the pseudogene TRBV3-2) and TRBJ1-1, with 8 bases matching TRBD1. V shed 3 bases, J shed 5 bases, and the junction held 11 bases outside the gene matches. The CDR3 has 16 residues. Germline V gene sequence: CDR1 LGHDT, CDR2 YNNKEL (reference sequence). The CDR3 nucleotides read TGTGCCAGCAGCCACCGACAGGGGAGGAGTGGGACTGAAGCTTTCTTT. Its translation is CASSHRQGRSGTEAFF.

This clone was counted only a few times. This chain connects TRBV27 to TRBJ1-6; 9 positions agree with TRBD1. Unmatched junction bases numbered 10, after V lost 6 bases and J lost 7 bases. The CDR3 runs to 16 residues. Germline loops: CDR1 MNHEY, CDR2 SMNVEV (reference sequence). The chain's CDR3 is CASRNEQGAENSPLHF. The CDR3 nucleotides are TGTGCCAGCAGGAATGAACAGGGGGCAGAAAATTCACCCCTCCACTTT.

This sequence joins TRBV6-1 and TRBJ1-5; possible D gene TRBD1, 6 bases. Germline V lookup: CDR1 MNHNS, CDR2 SASEGT. The ends were cut back, 2 bases at V and 0 bases at J, with 11 bases in the middle. The CDR3 spans 16 residues. CDR3 loop: CASSELTGFSNQPQHF. CDR3 in DNA: TGTGCCAGCAGTGAACTGACAGGCTTTAGCAATCAGCCCCAGCATTTT.

J is TRBJ1-2 and V is TRBV5-1; D perhaps matches TRBD1 (5 bases). CDR3 length: 14 amino acids. Germline V gene sequence: CDR1 SGHRS, CDR2 YFSETQ. Trimming took 1 base from V and 6 from J, leaving 13 bases between them. The CDR3 loop is CASSLSRVGDGYTF. CDR3 bases: TGCGCCAGCAGCTTGAGCAGGGTTGGCGATGGCTACACCTTC.

J is TRBJ1-1 and V is TRBV5-6; possible D gene TRBD1, 5 bases. This CDR3 is 13 amino acids long. Looked up from germline, CDR1 is SGHDT and CDR2 is YYEEEE. V shed 5 bases and J shed 10 bases, with 18 bases lying between them. The CDR3 reads CASSYGALPGAFF. The CDR3 DNA reads TGTGCCAGCAGTTACGGGGCCTTACCGGGAGCTTTCTTT.

The sample holds one count of this clone. This sequence joins TRBV6-2 or TRBV6-3 and TRBJ2-1; D is ambiguous. Germline V gene sequence: CDR1 MNHEY, CDR2 SVGEGT. This CDR3 has 15 amino acids. Trimming stripped 6 bases from V and 3 bases from J, with 15 bases between. In DNA, the CDR3 is TGTGCCAGCAGCCGTAGCCGTTCCCTCTACAATGAGCAGTTCTTC. Protein product: CASSRSRSLYNEQFF.

The chain employs TRBV6-5 and TRBJ2-7; 13 nucleotides line up with TRBD2. The V gene end was trimmed by 4 bases and the J gene end by 3 bases; junction bases not matched to a gene: 3. The CDR3 extends over 15 amino acids. Germline values: CDR1 MNHEY, CDR2 SVGAGI. CDR3 loop: CASSSRTSGSYEQYF. The CDR3 coding sequence is TGTGCCAGCAGTTCACGGACTAGCGGGAGCTACGAGCAGTACTTC.

This rearrangement joins TRBV16 to TRBJ1-5; D gene ambiguous. The CDR3 extends over 14 amino acids. V lost 4 bases and J 0 bases, leaving 7 bases between the germline ends. CDR1 is KGHSY, CDR2 FQNENV, per germline. CDR3 sequence (DNA): TGTGCCAGCAGCCGCCAGAATAGCAATCAGCCCCAGCATTTT. Its translation is CASSRQNSNQPQHF.

The sample holds one count of this clone. The chain carries TRBV29-1 and TRBJ1-5, with 7 positions matching TRBD1. V lost 2 bases and J lost 3; bases outside the gene matches: 1. The CDR3 covers 13 residues. Germline V lookup: CDR1 SQVTM, CDR2 ANQGSEA. CDR3 in DNA: TGCAGCGTTGAAACAGGGGACAATCAGCCCCAGCATTTT. Translating gives CSVETGDNQPQHF. Filled out from reference TRBV29-1 and TRBJ1-5, the complete variable domain reads SAVISQKPSRDICQRGTSLTIQCQVDSQVTMMFWYRQQPGQSLTLIATANQGSEATYESGFVIDKFPISRPNLTFSTLTVSNMSPEDSSIYLCSVETGDNQPQHFGDGTRLSIL.

In nucleotides, the CDR3 is TGTGCCAGCAGCTTATCCATCCGCACAGATACGCAGTATTTT. Its translation: CASSLSIRTDTQYF. The V gene is TRBV7-2, the J gene TRBJ2-3; D unclear. The CDR3 covers 14 residues. The V gene lost 2 bases and the J gene lost 1 base, with 7 bases spanning the gap. Germline V gene lookup returns CDR1 SGHTA and CDR2 FQGNSA.

J is TRBJ2-7 and V is TRBV6-1, with TRBD2 matching 7 bases. This CDR3 comprises 16 residues. The J segment lost 4 bases and the V segment lost 2 bases, leaving 11 bases of the junction unmatched. The germline V gene has CDR1 MNHNS and CDR2 SASEGT. The CDR3 coding sequence is TGTGCCAGCAGTGAAAGCGGGATATCCGCCTTTTACGAGCAGTACTTC. This codes for CASSESGISAFYEQYF.

The gene calls are TRBV27 and TRBJ2-2; D possibly uses TRBD1 or TRBD2 (5 bases each). The CDR3 sequence is 15 residues long. V shed 7 bases and J shed 4 bases, with 16 bases lying between them. Germline V lookup: CDR1 MNHEY, CDR2 SMNVEV (reference sequence). CDR3 DNA: TGTGCCAGCACCCCTTTGGGGGATGGCACCGGGGAGCTGTTTTTT. Translated, it gives CASTPLGDGTGELFF.

The chain has TRBV6-5 and TRBJ2-7, with D perhaps matching TRBD1 or TRBD2 (5 bases each). With 2 bases removed from V and 7 bases from J, the gap between germline ends came to 15 bases. The CDR3 totals 14 residues. Germline V gene data show CDR1 as MNHEY and CDR2 as SVGAGI. The chain's CDR3 is CASSYGRDPWEQYF. The CDR3 DNA is TGTGCCAGCAGTTACGGAAGGGACCCCTGGGAGCAGTACTTC.

The V gene is TRBV7-2, the J gene TRBJ1-1; D remains unclear. The CDR3 totals 15 residues. Germline V CDR1 and CDR2: SGHTA, FQGNSA. V lost 5 bases, J lost 0 bases, and 13 bases lay in between. The CDR3 sequence: CASSRVGGMNTEAFF. Written as DNA, the CDR3 is TGTGCCAGCAGCCGGGTAGGTGGAATGAACACTGAAGCTTTCTTT.

CDR3 DNA sequence: TGTGCCAGTCGGGGGGCAGGGGCTTCCTACGAGCAGTACTTC. Translating gives CASRGAGASYEQYF. The J gene is TRBJ2-7, the V gene TRBV19; D perhaps matches TRBD2 (7 bases). Trimming removed 8 bases at V and 1 base at J, with 15 bases between. Germline-derived CDR1 and CDR2 are LNHDA and SQIVND (reference sequence). The CDR3 covers 14 residues.

The V and J genes are TRBV4-1 and TRBJ1-2, with 9 nucleotides matching TRBD1. V shed 5 bases, J shed 8 bases, and the junction held 15 bases outside the gene matches. Looked up from germline, CDR1 is MGHRA and CDR2 is YSYEKL. The CDR3 length is 16 residues. The CDR3 nucleotides read TGCGCCAGCAGCGTTGCCCTCCGGGACAGGGTCCGCGGCTACACCTTC. It encodes CASSVALRDRVRGYTF.

This chain uses TRBV7-9 with TRBJ2-3; 11 nucleotides agree with TRBD2. The CDR3 loop spans 16 amino acids. Germline CDR1 SEHNR, CDR2 FQNEAQ (reference sequence). V lost 5 bases to trimming and J lost 1 base; unmatched junction nucleotides: 5. The CDR3 is CASSQELAGGTDTQYF. The CDR3 region has the DNA TGTGCCAGCAGCCAAGAACTAGCGGGGGGCACAGATACGCAGTATTTT.

The CDR3 spells CASSNRDRGMTEAFF. DNA for the CDR3: TGTGCCAGCAGTAACAGAGACAGGGGGATGACTGAAGCTTTCTTT. This chain connects TRBV6-5 to TRBJ1-1; 9 nucleotides agree with TRBD1. Germline CDR1 MNHEY, CDR2 SVGAGI. The ends lost 5 bases at V and 5 bases at J; junction bases unmatched: 9. The CDR3 is made up of 15 amino acids.